One and the same sample provided the 4 T cell receptor beta chains below, sequenced in a study of cytomegalovirus exposure and HLA in healthy donors. PCR involved 60 Vbeta and 13 Jbeta primers. This table comes from immunoSEQ multiplex PCR, and its TCRdb copy is limited to in-frame clones, with some not included. The table has some 170,000 clones, 70% to 80% seen once; the top ten hold 4.3%. Sequences were obtained from PBMCs. These TCRs come from a man aged 35-49 years in good health and CMV-seronegative.

The chain links TRBV2 to TRBJ2-3; D is possibly TRBD2 (6 bases). V lost 3 bases and J lost 2, with 15 bases in between. Germline lookup yields CDR1 SNHLY and CDR2 FYNNEI. The CDR3 consists of 16 residues. The CDR3 bases are TGTGCCAGCAGTGAGGGACGGCGGGGCGACACAGATACGCAGTATTTT. Translated: CASSEGRRGDTDTQYF.

The V gene is TRBV11-2, the J gene TRBJ1-6; 12 nucleotides align to TRBD1. The CDR3 has 16 amino acids. Trimming cost V 6 bases and J 7 bases; bases outside gene matches: 7. Germline lookup yields CDR1 SGHAT and CDR2 FQNNGV. Here the CDR3 DNA reads TGTGCCAGCAGGCGACCGGGACAGGGGGCGAATTCACCCCTCCACTTT. It codes for CASRRPGQGANSPLHF.

The rearrangement uses TRBV7-9 and TRBJ2-5, with D possibly matching TRBD1 (6 bases). The CDR3 consists of 14 residues. Germline assignment: CDR1 SEHNR and CDR2 FQNEAQ (reference sequence). Trimming pared 3 bases from V and 2 bases from J, leaving 10 bases between. The CDR3 loop reads CASSFVQGQETQYF. The CDR3 DNA is TGTGCCAGCAGCTTTGTACAGGGACAAGAGACCCAGTACTTC.

As for this clone: Other DNA sequences in the sample encode the same CDR3. The rearrangement joins TRBV29-1 to TRBJ2-1, with 13 bases identical to TRBD2. V trimming: 4 bases; J trimming: 9 bases; junction bases outside the gene matches: 6. The CDR3 sequence is 14 residues long. Looked up from germline, CDR1 is SQVTM and CDR2 is ANQGSEA. CDR3 sequence reads: CSVGRTSGGSEQFF. DNA of the CDR3: TGCAGCGTTGGCCGGACTAGCGGGGGTAGTGAGCAGTTCTTC.